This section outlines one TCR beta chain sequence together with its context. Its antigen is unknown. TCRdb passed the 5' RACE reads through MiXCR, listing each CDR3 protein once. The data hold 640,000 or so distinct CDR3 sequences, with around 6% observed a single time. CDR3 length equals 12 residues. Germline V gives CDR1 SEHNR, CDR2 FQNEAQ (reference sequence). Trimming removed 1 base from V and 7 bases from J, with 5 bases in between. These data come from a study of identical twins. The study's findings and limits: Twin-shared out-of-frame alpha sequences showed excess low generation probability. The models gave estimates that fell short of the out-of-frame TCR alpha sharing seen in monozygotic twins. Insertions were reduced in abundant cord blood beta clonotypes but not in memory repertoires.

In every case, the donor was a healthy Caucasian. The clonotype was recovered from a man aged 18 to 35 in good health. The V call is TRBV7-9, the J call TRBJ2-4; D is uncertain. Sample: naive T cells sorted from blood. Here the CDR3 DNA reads TGTGCCAGCAGCTTAGACGGGAACATTCAGTACTTC. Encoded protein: CASSLDGNIQYF.